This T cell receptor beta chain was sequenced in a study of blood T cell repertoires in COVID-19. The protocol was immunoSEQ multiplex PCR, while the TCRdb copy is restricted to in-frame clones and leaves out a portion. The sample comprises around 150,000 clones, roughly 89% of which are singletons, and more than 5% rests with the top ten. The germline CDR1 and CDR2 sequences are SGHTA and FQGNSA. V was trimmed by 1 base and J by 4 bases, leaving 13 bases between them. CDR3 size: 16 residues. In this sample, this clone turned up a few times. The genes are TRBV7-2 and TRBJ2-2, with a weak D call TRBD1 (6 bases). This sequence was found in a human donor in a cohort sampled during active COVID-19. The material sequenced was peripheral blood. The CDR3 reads CASSLGAYRATGELFF. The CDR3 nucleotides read TGTGCCAGCAGCTTAGGCGCTTACAGGGCCACCGGGGAGCTGTTTTTT.